The TCR beta chain described here comes from a study of cytomegalovirus exposure and HLA in healthy donors. The V gene's germline CDR1 is MNHEY and CDR2 SVGAGI. The CDR3 consists of 14 residues. Between the trimmed V and J ends, which lost 0 bases and 3 bases, there was a span of 6 bases. Whole-study findings and limits: V- and J-gene trimming in TCR beta was tied to a missense DCLRE1C variant by an analysis performed later.

Notes on this clone: Antigen: not known.

Researchers ran the PCR with 60 Vbeta and 13 Jbeta primers. Sequencing was performed with immunoSEQ multiplex PCR; in TCRdb, only in-frame clones are kept and a portion is missing. The table includes roughly 150,000 clones, 78% detected once. This rearrangement joins TRBV6-5 to TRBJ1-3, with D perhaps matching TRBD1 (6 bases). The clonotype originates from a male donor in good health and CMV-seronegative. The specimen was PBMCs. The DNA of the CDR3 is TGTGCCAGCAGTTACTCAGGGGGTGGAAACACCATATATTTT. Its translation: CASSYSGGGNTIYF.